A single sample gave rise to the 21 T cell receptor beta chains below, sequenced in a study of tumor-infiltrating lymphocytes in primary liver carcinoma. The source of the blood RNA was unsorted whole blood, and germline DNA was extracted as well. The template, roughly 0.45 ug total RNA, yielded TCR beta cDNA made with a constant-region primer. The TCR beta library was amplified through three nested multiplex PCR rounds in a modified ARM-PCR procedure. Investigators reported that the first two PCR rounds, at 10 cycles each, used TRBV1-TRBV30 forward primers with a C-beta reverse primer. TCRdb independently ran MiXCR on the multiplex PCR reads; one entry per CDR3 protein. The profile covers 150,000 to 200,000 distinct CDR3 sequences, with roughly 60% appearing a single time and approximately 65% taken by the ten largest. Material for sequencing was peripheral blood. Source of these receptors: a man between 35 and 55 years old with primary liver carcinoma and hepatitis B virus infection.

Of note for this clonotype: One end of the junction is discordant with germline, which a read error may explain. The V and J genes are TRBV11-2 and TRBJ2-1, with D possibly being TRBD1 (5 bases). Germline CDR1 and CDR2: SGHAT and FQNNGV. The CDR3 totals 14 residues. CDR3 residues: CASSLDPGANERFF. The CDR3 DNA reads as TGTGCCAGTAGCTTAGACCCTGGGGCCAATGAGCGGTTCTTC.

V usage is TRBV12-3 or TRBV12-4 and J usage is TRBJ1-3, with TRBD1 matching 10 bases. V shed 4 bases and J 2 bases; nucleotides not matched to a gene: 2. This CDR3 contains 15 residues. CDR3 sequence (DNA): TGTGCCAGCAGTTCCGGGACAGGGGCTGGAAACACCATATATTTT. Its protein is CASSSGTGAGNTIYF.

This clonotype was detected once. The rearrangement joins TRBV11-2 to TRBJ2-7; maybe TRBD2 (6 bases). Per the germline V gene, CDR1 is SGHAT and CDR2 is FQNNGV. The CDR3 length is 13 residues. V lost 7 bases and J lost 3, with 13 bases in between. The CDR3 region is CASTRSGYYEQYF. For the CDR3, the DNA is TGTGCCAGCACCAGAAGCGGGTACTACGAGCAGTACTTC.

This chain uses TRBV28 with TRBJ2-7; TRBD1 might be the D (5 bases). CDR1 MDHEN and CDR2 SYDVKM come from the germline V gene. The CDR3 has 12 amino acids. V was cut by 7 bases and J by 7 bases, with 14 bases left in between. CDR3 sequence reads: CASNQGLEEQYF. For the CDR3, the DNA is TGTGCCAGCAACCAGGGTCTCGAAGAGCAGTACTTC.

A note on this clonotype: This sequence may be a read error, since a much larger clone differs from it by one base. The genes are TRBV4-1 and TRBJ2-5; possibly TRBD1 or TRBD2 for D (5 bases each). The CDR3 is 17 residues long. V lost 1 base, J lost 5 bases, and 20 bases lay in between. CDR1 is MGHRA, CDR2 YSYEKL, per germline. The CDR3: CASSQGYLGTKKETQYF. The CDR3 DNA follows: TGCGCCAGCAGCCAAGGCTATCTGGGGACGAAAAAGGAGACCCAGTACTTC.

The V call is TRBV29-1, the J call TRBJ2-3; 7 bases are shared with TRBD1. Losses at the gene ends were 4 bases for V and 3 bases for J; bases not matched to a gene: 4. Germline CDR1 SQVTM, CDR2 ANQGSEA. The CDR3 has 13 residues. Here the CDR3 reads CSVANRGTDTQYF. CDR3 coding DNA: TGCAGCGTTGCGAACAGGGGTACAGATACGCAGTATTTT.

The table lists this clonotype with a count of one. This may stem from a read error, because a much larger clone lies one nucleotide away. The chain recombines TRBV11-3 with TRBJ2-3, with D unclear. The CDR3 spans 14 residues. Looked up from germline, CDR1 is SGHNT and CDR2 is YENEEA. CDR3 region: CAISLGISTDTQYF. In nucleotides, the CDR3 is TGTGCCATCAGCTTGGGCATCAGCACAGATACGCAGTATTTT.

V gene TRBV4-1 combines with J gene TRBJ2-7, with a weak D call TRBD2 (5 bases). CDR3 size: 17 residues. Germline V gene lookup returns CDR1 MGHRA and CDR2 YSYEKL. V was cut by 4 bases and J by 1 base, with 20 bases left in between. CDR3 DNA: TGCGCCAGCAGCCCCGCGTGGTTTGCTGGGAGTTCCTACGAGCAGTACTTC. Amino acid sequence: CASSPAWFAGSSYEQYF.

The V call is TRBV11-2, the J call TRBJ2-3, with TRBD2 identical over 12 bases. V was pared by 7 bases and J by 7 bases, with 12 bases of the junction left unmatched. CDR1 and CDR2 from the germline V gene are SGHAT and FQNNGV. There are 16 residues in the CDR3. This CDR3 reads CASNRLAGGSTYTQYF. DNA of the CDR3: TGTGCCAGCAACCGGCTAGCGGGAGGGAGCACGTATACGCAGTATTTT.

The sample holds a few counts of this clonotype. The CDR3 bases are TGCAGCGTTGACGAGGGGGTCGGGTACGAGCAGTACTTC. It yields the protein CSVDEGVGYEQYF. The rearrangement links TRBV29-1 to TRBJ2-7; D possibly corresponds to TRBD1 (6 bases). Trimming stripped 3 bases from V and 4 bases from J, with 13 bases between. CDR1 and CDR2 (germline): SQVTM, ANQGSEA. The CDR3 is 13 residues long.

To note about this clonotype: One end of the junction does not line up with germline, which may come from a read error. The chain carries TRBV7-9 and TRBJ2-2; 13 bases are a match to TRBD2. The CDR3 covers 20 residues. CDR1 and CDR2 (germline): SEHNR, FQNEAQ (reference sequence). The CDR3 nucleotides are TGTGTCAGCAGCTTAACCCGACTAGCGGGAGGCCGGGGTGGCACCGGGGAGCTGTTTTTT. This codes for CVSSLTRLAGGRGGTGELFF.

As for this clonotype: The junction does not match germline at one end; this may be a read error. This sequence joins TRBV6-2 or TRBV6-3 and TRBJ2-7; the D gene is possibly TRBD2 (6 bases). From germline, CDR1 is MNHEY and CDR2 SVGEGT. This CDR3 comprises 14 residues. The CDR3, as DNA: TGTGCCTCCGCGGGGCGAGGGGTCGTCAATGAGCGGTACTTC. Amino acid sequence: CASAGRGVVNERYF.

The chain recombines TRBV11-2 with TRBJ2-1, with D possibly being TRBD1 (6 bases). There are 17 residues in the CDR3. Germline values: CDR1 SGHAT, CDR2 FQNNGV. Trimming left V 1 base short and J 3 bases short, with 16 bases between. The CDR3 DNA is TGTGCCAGCAGCTTAGGGGGGCAAAGGAGCTACTACAATGAGCAGTTCTTC. Protein product: CASSLGGQRSYYNEQFF.

Remarks on this clonotype: A read error may account for a junction end that differs from germline. The chain uses TRBV4-1 and TRBJ2-7, with TRBD2 matching over 14 bases. This CDR3 has 19 residues. In germline, CDR1 is MGHRA, CDR2 YSYEKL. The CDR3 DNA follows: TGCGCCAGCAGCCACGGACCGGGACTAGCGGGAGTTGCCGTCTACAAGCAGTACTTC. It translates to CASSHGPGLAGVAVYKQYF.

The rearrangement links TRBV6-5 to TRBJ2-5; 9 bases line up with TRBD2. Germline lookup yields CDR1 MNHEY and CDR2 SVGAGI. V gave up 0 bases and J gave up 2 bases; unmatched junction bases: 4. The CDR3 runs 16 residues. The CDR3 region has the DNA TGTGCCAGCAGTTACTCCCTAGCGGGAAAACAAGAGACCCAGTACTTC. Amino acids: CASSYSLAGKQETQYF.

Remarks on this clonotype: A read error is likely, as this CDR3 ends without the conserved phenylalanine or tryptophan. The chain combines TRBV11-2 with TRBJ1-5, with D possibly being TRBD1 (5 bases). The germline CDR1 and CDR2 sequences are SGHAT and FQNNGV. The CDR3 totals 16 residues. The CDR3 spells CASSLAPPGTNQPQHS. In DNA form, the CDR3 reads TGCGCCAGCAGCTTAGCCCCTCCGGGGACCAATCAGCCCCAGCATTCT.

There are many counts of this clonotype. The genes are TRBV11-2 and TRBJ1-4; no reliable D call. Germline V gene sequence: CDR1 SGHAT, CDR2 FQNNGV. V lost 5 bases, J lost 0 bases, and 7 bases lay in between. This CDR3 has 14 residues. CDR3 in DNA: TGTGCCAGCAGCGAGACCGCAACTAATGAAAAACTGTTTTTT. Encoded protein: CASSETATNEKLFF. Combining the CDR3 with reference TRBV11-2 and TRBJ1-4 gives the whole variable domain EAGVAQSPRYKIIEKRQSVAFWCNPISGHATLYWYQQILGQGPKLLIQFQNNGVVDDSQLPKDRFSAERLKGVDSTLKIQPAKLEDSAVYLCASSETATNEKLFFGSGTQLSVL.

CDR3 in DNA: TGTGCCAGCCGGGGGCTAGCGGGCACGTACGAGCAGTACTTC. Its translation is CASRGLAGTYEQYF. V and J are TRBV6-2 or TRBV6-3 and TRBJ2-7; 8 bases are a match to TRBD2. V was pared by 8 bases and J by 4 bases, with 10 bases of the junction left unmatched. Germline lookup yields CDR1 MNHEY and CDR2 SVGEGT. The CDR3 sequence is 14 residues long.

As to this clonotype: Just one base apart from a much larger clone, this may be a read error. This sequence joins TRBV11-2 and TRBJ2-5, with 16 bases fitting TRBD2. The germline V gene encodes CDR1 SGHAT and CDR2 FQNNGV. The CDR3 extends over 19 amino acids. Losses at the gene ends were 3 bases for V and 5 bases for J; bases not matched to a gene: 12. The CDR3 reads CASSFPGGTSGRAVETQYF. The CDR3 coding sequence is TGTGCCAGCAGCTTCCCGGGCGGGACTAGCGGGAGGGCCGTCGAGACCCAGTACTTC.

The chain joins TRBV28 to TRBJ2-1, with TRBD1 matching 9 bases. CDR3 length: 15 residues. Germline assignment: CDR1 MDHEN and CDR2 SYDVKM. Trimming removed 8 bases from V and 4 bases from J; junction bases left unmatched: 9. Here the CDR3 DNA reads TGTGCCAGCGGGGGCGGGACAGGGTCGTACAATGAGCAGTTCTTC. Its protein product is CASGGGTGSYNEQFF. The full variable domain, rest sourced from reference TRBV28 and TRBJ2-1, is DVKVTQSSRYLVKRTGEKVFLECVQDMDHENMFWYRQDPGLGLRLIYFSYDVKMKEKGDIPEGYSVSREKKERFSLILESASTNQTSMYLCASGGGTGSYNEQFFGPGTRLTVL.

The chain recombines TRBV12-5 with TRBJ1-1; TRBD1 matches at 8 bases. V shed 6 bases, J shed 3 bases, and the junction held 12 bases outside the gene matches. Germline V gene sequence: CDR1 LGHNT, CDR2 FRNRAP. This CDR3 region has 16 residues. CDR3 residues: CASGPGTGWGDTEAFF. Written as DNA, the CDR3 is TGTGCTAGTGGGCCCGGGACAGGTTGGGGAGACACTGAAGCTTTCTTT.